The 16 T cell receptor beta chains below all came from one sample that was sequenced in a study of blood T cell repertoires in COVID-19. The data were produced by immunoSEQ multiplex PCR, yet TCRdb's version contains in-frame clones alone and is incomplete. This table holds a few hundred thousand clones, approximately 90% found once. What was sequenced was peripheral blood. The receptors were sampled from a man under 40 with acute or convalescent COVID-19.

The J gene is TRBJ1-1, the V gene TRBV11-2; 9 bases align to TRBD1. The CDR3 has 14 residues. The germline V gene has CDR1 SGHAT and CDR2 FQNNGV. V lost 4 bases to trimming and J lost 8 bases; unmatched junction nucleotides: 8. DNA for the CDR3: TGTGCCAGCAGCTCAAACCCGGGACAGGGAGAAGCTTTCTTT. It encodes CASSSNPGQGEAFF.

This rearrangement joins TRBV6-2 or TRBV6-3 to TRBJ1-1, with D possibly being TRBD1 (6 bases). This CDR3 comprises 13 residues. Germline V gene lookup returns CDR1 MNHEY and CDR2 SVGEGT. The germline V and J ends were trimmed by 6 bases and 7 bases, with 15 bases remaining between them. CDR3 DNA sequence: TGTGCCAGCAGCAGGGGCAGTCCGATTGAAGCTTTCTTT. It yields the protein CASSRGSPIEAFF.

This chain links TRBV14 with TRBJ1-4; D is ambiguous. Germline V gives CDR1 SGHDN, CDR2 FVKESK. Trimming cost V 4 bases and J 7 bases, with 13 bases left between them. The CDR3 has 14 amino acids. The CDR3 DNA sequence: TGTGCCAGCAGCCGCGGACTCAATATTGAAAAACTGTTTTTT. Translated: CASSRGLNIEKLFF.

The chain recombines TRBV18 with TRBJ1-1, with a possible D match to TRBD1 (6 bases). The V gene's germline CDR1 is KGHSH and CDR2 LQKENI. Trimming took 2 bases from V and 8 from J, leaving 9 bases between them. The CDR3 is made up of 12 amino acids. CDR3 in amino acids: CASSPYGQEAFF. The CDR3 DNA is TGTGCCAGCTCACCATATGGACAGGAAGCTTTCTTT.

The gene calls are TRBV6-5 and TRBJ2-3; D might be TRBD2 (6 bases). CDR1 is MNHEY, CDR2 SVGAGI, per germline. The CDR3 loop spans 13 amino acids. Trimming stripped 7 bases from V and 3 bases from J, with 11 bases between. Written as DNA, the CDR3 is TGTGCCAGCACTGTTGCGGGAACAGATACGCAGTATTTT. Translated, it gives CASTVAGTDTQYF.

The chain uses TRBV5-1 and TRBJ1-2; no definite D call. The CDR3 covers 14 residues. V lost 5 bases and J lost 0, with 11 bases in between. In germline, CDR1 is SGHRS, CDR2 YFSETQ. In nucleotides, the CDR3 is TGCGCCAGCAGTTTCCATCAGACTAACTATGGCTACACCTTC. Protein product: CASSFHQTNYGYTF.

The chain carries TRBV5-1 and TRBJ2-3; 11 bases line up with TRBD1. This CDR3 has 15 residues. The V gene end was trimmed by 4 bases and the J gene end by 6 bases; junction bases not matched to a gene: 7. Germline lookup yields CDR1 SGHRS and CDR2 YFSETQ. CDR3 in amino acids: CASSEWTGGGDTQYF. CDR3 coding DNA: TGCGCCAGCAGCGAGTGGACAGGGGGCGGGGATACGCAGTATTTT.

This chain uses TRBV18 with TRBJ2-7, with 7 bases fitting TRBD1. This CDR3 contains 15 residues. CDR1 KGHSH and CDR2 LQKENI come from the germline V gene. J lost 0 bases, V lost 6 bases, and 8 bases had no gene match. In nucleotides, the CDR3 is TGTGCCAGCTCCGTGCTGGGACAGCCCTCCTACGAGCAGTACTTC. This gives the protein CASSVLGQPSYEQYF.

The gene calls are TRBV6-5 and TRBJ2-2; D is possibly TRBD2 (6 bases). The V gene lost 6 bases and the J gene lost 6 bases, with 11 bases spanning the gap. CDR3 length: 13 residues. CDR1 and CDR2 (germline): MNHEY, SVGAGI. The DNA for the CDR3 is TGTGCCAGCAGGCGACTAGAGGCCGGGGAGCTGTTTTTT. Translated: CASRRLEAGELFF.

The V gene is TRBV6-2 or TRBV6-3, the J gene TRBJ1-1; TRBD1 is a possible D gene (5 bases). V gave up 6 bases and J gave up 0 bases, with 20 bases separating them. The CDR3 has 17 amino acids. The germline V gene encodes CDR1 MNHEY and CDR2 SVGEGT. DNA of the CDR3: TGTGCCAGCAGCAAATCAGGGCTTCTGTTTATGAACACTGAAGCTTTCTTT. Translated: CASSKSGLLFMNTEAFF.

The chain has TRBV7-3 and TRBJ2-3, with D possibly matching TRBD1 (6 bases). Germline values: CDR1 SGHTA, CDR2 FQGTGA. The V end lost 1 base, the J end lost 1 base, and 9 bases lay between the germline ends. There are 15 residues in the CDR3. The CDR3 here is CASSLNSGGTDTQYF. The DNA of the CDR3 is TGTGCCAGCAGCTTAAATTCAGGGGGCACAGATACGCAGTATTTT.

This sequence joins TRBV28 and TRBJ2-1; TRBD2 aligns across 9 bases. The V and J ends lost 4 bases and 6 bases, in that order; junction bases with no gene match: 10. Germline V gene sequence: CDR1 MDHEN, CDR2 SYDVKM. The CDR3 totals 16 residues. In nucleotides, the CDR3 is TGTGCCAGCAGTTCCCAATCGCGGGGGGGCCTCAATGAGCAGTTCTTC. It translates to CASSSQSRGGLNEQFF.

The CDR3 nucleotides read TGTGCCAGCAGCCTTAGCGGTAACTCCTACGAGCAGTACTTC. Translating it yields CASSLSGNSYEQYF. The chain uses TRBV7-3 and TRBJ2-7; a weak D match, TRBD2 (6 bases). Germline V gives CDR1 SGHTA, CDR2 FQGTGA. The V gene lost 5 bases and the J gene lost 0 bases, with 11 bases spanning the gap. This CDR3 contains 14 residues.

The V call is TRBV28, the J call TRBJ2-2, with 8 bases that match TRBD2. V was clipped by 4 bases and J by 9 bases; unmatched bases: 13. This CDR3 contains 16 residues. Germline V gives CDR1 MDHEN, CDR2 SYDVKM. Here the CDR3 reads CASSSPPGGARRELFF. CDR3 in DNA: TGTGCCAGCAGTTCCCCCCCCGGGGGGGCCAGACGGGAGCTGTTTTTT.

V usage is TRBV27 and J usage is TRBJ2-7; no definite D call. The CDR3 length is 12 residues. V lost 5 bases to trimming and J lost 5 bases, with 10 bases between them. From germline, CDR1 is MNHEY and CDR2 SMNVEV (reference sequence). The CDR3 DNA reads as TGTGCCAGCAGTCCCCCAAGCAACGAGCAGTACTTC. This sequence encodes CASSPPSNEQYF.

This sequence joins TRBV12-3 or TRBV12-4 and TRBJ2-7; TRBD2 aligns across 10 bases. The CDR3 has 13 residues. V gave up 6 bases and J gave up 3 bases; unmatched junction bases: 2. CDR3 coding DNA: TGTGCCAGCAGAAAGCGGGAGGGCTACGAGCAGTACTTC. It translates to CASRKREGYEQYF.